These 30 T cell receptor beta chains originate from one sample sequenced in a study of OX40 agonist ivuxolimab in advanced cancers. TCRdb keeps only in-frame clones here, not all; method: immunoSEQ multiplex PCR. The table lists some 39,000 clones, roughly 90% of them singletons. The specimen comprised CD4+ or CD8+ T cells sorted from blood, sampled in a trial of the OX40 agonist ivuxolimab. The receptor set was obtained from an adult with an advanced solid tumor such as melanoma, head and neck, liver or kidney cancer.

The J gene is TRBJ2-7, the V gene TRBV7-9, with 10 nucleotides matching TRBD2. Per germline, CDR1 SEHNR and CDR2 FQNEAQ (reference sequence). Germline trimming cut 2 bases from V and 3 bases from J; bases unmatched to any gene: 7. The CDR3 runs 16 residues. The CDR3 reads CASSLPWASGGYEQYF. As DNA, the CDR3 is TGTGCCAGCAGCTTACCTTGGGCTAGCGGGGGCTACGAGCAGTACTTC.

The chain recombines TRBV19 with TRBJ1-5; 7 bases match TRBD1. The CDR3 is 13 amino acids. Trimming at V came to 7 bases and at J to 3 bases, leaving 3 bases not matched to a gene. The germline V gene has CDR1 LNHDA and CDR2 SQIVND (reference sequence). The CDR3 here is CASKGAVNQPQHF. The CDR3 bases are TGTGCCAGTAAGGGGGCAGTCAATCAGCCCCAGCATTTT.

The rearrangement uses TRBV7-2 and TRBJ2-5, with D unclear. The germline V and J ends were trimmed by 3 bases and 2 bases, with 10 bases remaining between them. The CDR3 has 14 residues. Germline V gene data show CDR1 as SGHTA and CDR2 as FQGNSA. The CDR3 protein is CASSFGLQQETQYF. DNA for the CDR3: TGTGCCAGCAGCTTCGGTCTACAGCAAGAGACCCAGTACTTC.

The CDR3 sequence is CASSLDEEGGRSNEQFF. The CDR3 region has the DNA TGTGCCAGCAGCTTAGATGAGGAGGGAGGGCGAAGCAATGAGCAGTTCTTC. J is TRBJ2-1 and V is TRBV11-2; 7 bases agree with TRBD2. The junction had 11 bases not matched to a gene; V was cut back by 0 bases and J by 6 bases. The CDR3 sequence is 17 residues long. Germline V gene sequence: CDR1 SGHAT, CDR2 FQNNGV. Drawing the rest from reference TRBV11-2 and TRBJ2-1, the complete variable domain is EAGVAQSPRYKIIEKRQSVAFWCNPISGHATLYWYQQILGQGPKLLIQFQNNGVVDDSQLPKDRFSAERLKGVDSTLKIQPAKLEDSAVYLCASSLDEEGGRSNEQFFGPGTRLTVL.

The J gene is TRBJ2-2, the V gene TRBV27, with no clear D. V lost 2 bases and J lost 6, with 13 bases in between. The CDR3 consists of 15 residues. Germline V CDR1 and CDR2: MNHEY, SMNVEV (reference sequence). CDR3 DNA: TGTGCCAGCAGTTTACGAAGACTCGGCCCCGGGGAGCTGTTTTTT. As protein: CASSLRRLGPGELFF.

CDR3 sequence reads: CASSPSYLTSIGYNEQFF. CDR3 nucleotides: TGTGCCAGCAGTCCCTCTTACCTGACTAGCATTGGCTACAATGAGCAGTTCTTC. V and J are TRBV28 and TRBJ2-1, with 7 bases that match TRBD2. CDR1 MDHEN and CDR2 SYDVKM come from the germline V gene. Trimming took 5 bases from V and 3 from J; bases not matched to a gene: 16. The CDR3 covers 18 residues.

The chain is built from TRBV6-1 and TRBJ1-2; D ambiguous. Trimming removed 2 bases from V and 8 bases from J, with 9 bases in between. The CDR3 is 12 residues long. Germline V gene lookup returns CDR1 MNHNS and CDR2 SASEGT. CDR3 DNA: TGTGCCAGCAGTGAACGGTACGGGGGCTACACCTTC. It specifies CASSERYGGYTF.

A single count supports this clone. The chain is built from TRBV28 and TRBJ2-7; D might be TRBD1 or TRBD2, each matching 5 bases. The V end was cut by 7 bases, the J end by 6 bases, with 25 bases between. Per germline, CDR1 MDHEN and CDR2 SYDVKM. CDR3 length equals 16 residues. The CDR3 region is CASNRVGNRDPFEQYF. CDR3 DNA: TGTGCCAGCAACCGGGTGGGGAACCGGGACCCGTTCGAGCAGTACTTC.

The rearrangement joins TRBV5-4 to TRBJ2-4; 7 bases line up with TRBD1. With 3 bases clipped from V and 6 bases from J, the junction kept 9 bases outside the gene matches. Germline CDR1 SGHNT, CDR2 YYREEE (reference sequence). This CDR3 is 15 amino acids long. Here the CDR3 DNA reads TGTGCCAGCAGCTCTGGGACAGCCCCAGGAAACATTCAGTACTTC. Protein product: CASSSGTAPGNIQYF.

V and J are TRBV30 and TRBJ1-6; D is perhaps TRBD1 (6 bases). V gave up 8 bases and J gave up 9 bases, with 17 bases separating them. The germline V gene encodes CDR1 GTSNPN and CDR2 SVGIG (reference sequence). This CDR3 contains 13 residues. CDR3 nucleotide sequence: TGTGCCCGACGGGACACAGTCGGTTCACCCCTCCACTTT. This gives the protein CARRDTVGSPLHF.

This chain joins TRBV21-1 and TRBJ2-3; TRBD2 is taken as the D call from the table, unchecked against the DNA. TRBV21-1 is annotated as a pseudogene. This CDR3 region has 17 residues. The CDR3 protein is CASRVLCRVGRTDTQYF. Written as DNA, the CDR3 is TGTGCCAGCAGGGTGCTCTGTCGCGTAGGGAGGACAGATACGCAGTATTTT.

The V and J genes are TRBV18 and TRBJ1-1; tentative D call: TRBD1 (6 bases). The germline V gene encodes CDR1 KGHSH and CDR2 LQKENI. Trimming took off 1 base at V and 5 bases at J, with 20 bases between the two ends. This CDR3 region has 17 residues. The CDR3 loop is CASSPRQAHSWGTEAFF. In DNA, the CDR3 is TGTGCCAGCTCACCACGACAGGCACATTCTTGGGGAACTGAAGCTTTCTTT.

This clone was seen just once. V is TRBV5-1 and J is TRBJ1-1; 10 positions match TRBD1. The V gene end was trimmed by 4 bases and the J gene end by 1 base; junction bases not matched to a gene: 7. This CDR3 contains 16 residues. From germline, CDR1 is SGHRS and CDR2 YFSETQ. This CDR3 reads CASSVGQGTGNTEAFF. The DNA for the CDR3 is TGCGCCAGCAGCGTGGGACAGGGGACGGGGAACACTGAAGCTTTCTTT.

The gene calls are TRBV7-6 and TRBJ2-3, with D uncertain. The CDR3 is 15 amino acids. Per the germline V gene, CDR1 is SGHVS and CDR2 is FNYEAQ. The germline V and J ends were trimmed by 4 bases and 3 bases, with 14 bases remaining between them. The CDR3 DNA reads TGTGCCAGCAGCTCACGGCCCTCACAGACAGATACGCAGTATTTT. Its protein product is CASSSRPSQTDTQYF.

The rearrangement links TRBV28 to TRBJ2-7; D possibly matches TRBD1 or TRBD2 (5 bases each). V lost 5 bases to trimming and J lost 5 bases, with 16 bases between them. The germline V gene encodes CDR1 MDHEN and CDR2 SYDVKM. CDR3 size: 14 residues. CDR3 residues: CASSPHRGGHEQYF. As DNA, the CDR3 is TGTGCCAGCAGTCCGCACCGGGGCGGGCACGAGCAGTACTTC.

V gene TRBV6-1 combines with J gene TRBJ2-3, with D perhaps matching TRBD1 (6 bases). Germline CDR1 MNHNS, CDR2 SASEGT. The CDR3 covers 13 residues. V lost 8 bases and J lost 0, with 9 bases in between. The CDR3 coding sequence is TGTGCCAGCCGGACAGCTAGCACAGATACGCAGTATTTT. Residues: CASRTASTDTQYF.

This clone was recorded only once. The V call is TRBV5-6, the J call TRBJ1-1; D is unresolved. This CDR3 comprises 16 residues. Germline loops: CDR1 SGHDT, CDR2 YYEEEE. V lost 0 bases, J lost 3 bases, and 15 bases lay in between. CDR3 nucleotides: TGTGCCAGCAGCTTGGGACCGAGTCAAGGGTACACTGAAGCTTTCTTT. This codes for CASSLGPSQGYTEAFF.

This clone was found a few times. This chain joins TRBV27 and TRBJ1-1; 7 bases are shared with TRBD1. Germline CDR1 and CDR2: MNHEY and SMNVEV (reference sequence). The CDR3 extends over 14 amino acids. Unmatched junction bases numbered 5, after V lost 3 bases and J lost 4 bases. CDR3 sequence reads: CASSFIPGGTEAFF. CDR3 bases: TGTGCCAGCAGTTTCATCCCAGGGGGCACTGAAGCTTTCTTT.

The chain combines TRBV10-1 with TRBJ2-1, with a possible D match to TRBD1 (5 bases). Per the germline V gene, CDR1 is WNHNN and CDR2 is SYGVQD (reference sequence). The CDR3 extends over 12 amino acids. Trimming removed 11 bases at V and 8 bases at J, with 16 bases between. Written as DNA, the CDR3 is TGCGCCGGCAAGGACACACCAGATGAGCAGTTCTTC. This sequence encodes CAGKDTPDEQFF.

The chain uses TRBV5-1 and TRBJ1-4; perhaps TRBD1 as D (5 bases). Trimming left V 1 base short and J 4 bases short, with 11 bases between. The CDR3 covers 15 residues. Germline values: CDR1 SGHRS, CDR2 YFSETQ. CDR3 coding DNA: TGCGCCAGCAGCTTGTCGTCGGGGGGTAATGAAAAACTGTTTTTT. Protein: CASSLSSGGNEKLFF.

This chain connects TRBV21-1 to TRBJ2-6. TRBV21-1 is an annotated pseudogene. This CDR3 spans 17 amino acids. The CDR3 coding sequence is TGTGCCAGCATTAAGGGGGGCGACTCGGCTGGGGCCAACGTCCTGACTTTC. Translated, it gives CASIKGGDSAGANVLTF.

The chain recombines TRBV5-4 with TRBJ2-1; D unclear. The CDR3 contains 15 residues. In germline, CDR1 is SGHNT, CDR2 YYREEE (reference sequence). Trimming left V 1 base short and J 3 bases short, with 11 bases between. This CDR3 reads CASSLLAALYNEQFF. The CDR3 nucleotides are TGTGCCAGCAGCTTGTTAGCAGCCCTCTACAATGAGCAGTTCTTC.

The J gene is TRBJ2-7, the V gene TRBV5-3; possible D gene TRBD1, 6 bases. TRBV5-3 has ORF status, its function being uncertain. V lost 0 bases and J 4 bases, leaving 26 bases between the germline ends. The CDR3 totals 19 residues. CDR3 sequence: CARSLGMRGKGRVAYEQYF. The DNA for the CDR3 is TGTGCCAGAAGCTTGGGCATGAGGGGGAAGGGCAGGGTTGCTTACGAGCAGTACTTC.

This chain uses TRBV7-9 with TRBJ2-7; 10 bases agree with TRBD1. V lost 3 bases to trimming and J lost 3 bases; unmatched junction nucleotides: 8. CDR3 length: 16 residues. Germline CDR1 SEHNR, CDR2 FQNEAQ (reference sequence). The CDR3 here is CASSLGFGDRGYEQYF. The CDR3 DNA reads TGTGCCAGCAGCTTGGGTTTTGGGGACAGGGGCTACGAGCAGTACTTC.

The rearrangement joins TRBV6-6 to TRBJ2-1, with unresolved D. This CDR3 is 16 amino acids long. Germline V CDR1 and CDR2: MNHNY, SVGAGI (reference sequence). Between the trimmed V and J ends, which lost 10 bases and 2 bases, there was a span of 21 bases. The chain's CDR3 is CATLSLYGSAYNEQFF. The CDR3 DNA is TGTGCCACCCTTTCTTTATACGGCAGCGCCTACAATGAGCAGTTCTTC.

This chain connects TRBV7-8 to TRBJ1-2; the D is unclear. This CDR3 comprises 16 residues. V lost 2 bases and J 5 bases, leaving 18 bases between the germline ends. Germline V gene sequence: CDR1 SGHVS, CDR2 FQNEAQ. CDR3 bases: TGTGCCAGCAGCTTACTCTCCAATAGTGCGAGATATGGCTACACCTTC. Protein: CASSLLSNSARYGYTF.

The chain carries TRBV27 and TRBJ2-7; either TRBD1 or TRBD2 may supply D (5 bases each). The CDR3 is made up of 12 amino acids. Germline values: CDR1 MNHEY, CDR2 SMNVEV (reference sequence). Deletions cut 5 bases from V and 2 bases from J, with 7 bases between. The CDR3 is CASSRGAYEQYF. In nucleotides, the CDR3 is TGTGCCAGCAGTAGGGGAGCCTACGAGCAGTACTTC.

The chain employs TRBV30 and TRBJ2-7, with 9 bases identical to TRBD2. The CDR3 loop spans 17 amino acids. Germline V gene data show CDR1 as GTSNPN and CDR2 as SVGIG (reference sequence). After removal of 2 bases from V and 0 bases from J, the junction contained 11 bases not matched to a gene. CDR3 nucleotide sequence: TGTGCCTGGAGTCCAATGACTAGCGGCTTTAGCTCCTACGAGCAGTACTTC. It encodes CAWSPMTSGFSSYEQYF. Full variable domain (rest looked up from reference TRBV30 and TRBJ2-7): SQTIHQWPATLVQPVGSPLSLECTVEGTSNPNLYWYRQAAGRGLQLLFYSVGIGQISSEVPQNLSASRPQDRQFILSSKKLLLSDSGFYLCAWSPMTSGFSSYEQYFGPGTRLTVT.

J is TRBJ2-5 and V is TRBV7-3; 10 positions agree with TRBD2. From germline, CDR1 is SGHTA and CDR2 FQGTGA. This CDR3 is 15 amino acids long. Unmatched junction bases numbered 3, after V lost 3 bases and J lost 2 bases. For the CDR3, the DNA is TGTGCCAGCAGCTTGGGACTAGCGAGACAAGAGACCCAGTACTTC. This gives the protein CASSLGLARQETQYF.

This CDR3 is CSVSGGLNTEAFF. DNA for the CDR3: TGCAGCGTTTCCGGGGGGTTGAACACTGAAGCTTTCTTT. The chain combines TRBV29-1 with TRBJ1-1; maybe TRBD1 (5 bases). Trimming stripped 5 bases from V and 0 bases from J, with 10 bases between. This CDR3 has 13 amino acids. Germline V gives CDR1 SQVTM, CDR2 ANQGSEA.